This is a list of T cell receptor beta chains from one sample in a study of blood T cell repertoires in COVID-19. Sequenced by immunoSEQ multiplex PCR; TCRdb stores in-frame clones only, minus some. Of approximately 100,000 clones in the sample, roughly 81% were seen once. The sample consisted of peripheral blood. These receptors all stem from a human donor in a cohort sampled during active COVID-19. CDR3s include the opening cysteine and the closing phenylalanine or tryptophan. Fields, in order: clone size, J gene, V gene, D gene, CDR3 length, CDR3 DNA, CDR3 protein. A D gene is named only where the DNA matches it firmly. Clone size, where shown, is once, few, many, or a class for clones that have expanded.

clone_size: .
j_call: TRBJ2-5
v_call: TRBV6-4
d_call: TRBD2
cdr3_length: 17
cdr3_nt: TGTGCCAGCAGCTGCATGGGACTAGCGGGCGGGCAAGAGACCCAGTACTTC
cdr3_aa: CASSCMGLAGGQETQYF

clone_size: .
j_call: TRBJ2-2
v_call: TRBV13
d_call: TRBD1
cdr3_length: 16
cdr3_nt: TGTGCCAGTCATAGGCGGGGACAGGGATTTTCCGGGGAGCTGTTTTTT
cdr3_aa: CASHRRGQGFSGELFF

clone_size: .
j_call: TRBJ2-7
v_call: TRBV10-3
d_call: .
cdr3_length: 15
cdr3_nt: TGTGCCATCAGTGAAGCCCCAGCGGAGTCCTACGAGCAGTACTTC
cdr3_aa: CAISEAPAESYEQYF

clone_size: .
j_call: TRBJ1-5
v_call: TRBV23-1
d_call: .
cdr3_length: 14
cdr3_nt: TGCGCCAGCCGCAGGCACGATAGCAATCAGCCCCAGCATTTT
cdr3_aa: CASRRHDSNQPQHF

clone_size: .
j_call: TRBJ1-5
v_call: TRBV19
d_call: .
cdr3_length: 15
cdr3_nt: TGTGCCAGTAGATCTGACAGGTTGGGCAATCAGCCCCAGCATTTT
cdr3_aa: CASRSDRLGNQPQHF

clone_size: .
j_call: TRBJ1-5
v_call: TRBV7-8
d_call: .
cdr3_length: 14
cdr3_nt: TGTGCCAGCAGCTTGTCAGGGGCTTATCAGCCCCAGCATTTT
cdr3_aa: CASSLSGAYQPQHF

clone_size: .
j_call: TRBJ2-7
v_call: TRBV11-2
d_call: .
cdr3_length: 12
cdr3_nt: TGTGCCAGCAGTAAAAACAGTTACGAGCAGTACTTC
cdr3_aa: CASSKNSYEQYF

clone_size: .
j_call: TRBJ2-5
v_call: TRBV4-3
d_call: TRBD1
cdr3_length: 14
cdr3_nt: TGCGCCAGCAGACAGGACAGGGGGGGAGAGACCCAGTACTTC
cdr3_aa: CASRQDRGGETQYF

clone_size: .
j_call: TRBJ2-3
v_call: TRBV6-4
d_call: .
cdr3_length: 15
cdr3_nt: TGTGCCAGCAGTGACGGGGCGGGGGCGACAGATACGCAGTATTTT
cdr3_aa: CASSDGAGATDTQYF

clone_size: .
j_call: TRBJ2-7
v_call: TRBV30
d_call: TRBD1
cdr3_length: 15
cdr3_nt: TGTGCCTGGAATAATCCGGGACAGGGGGGTTACGAGCAGTACTTC
cdr3_aa: CAWNNPGQGGYEQYF

clone_size: .
j_call: TRBJ1-1
v_call: TRBV12-3/TRBV12-4
d_call: .
cdr3_length: 12
cdr3_nt: TGTGCCAGCAGTTTAGGGCAAATTGAAGCTTTCTTT
cdr3_aa: CASSLGQIEAFF

clone_size: .
j_call: TRBJ2-3
v_call: TRBV6-5
d_call: TRBD1
cdr3_length: 15
cdr3_nt: TGTGCCAGCAGTCCAGGGGGCGGTAGCACAGATACGCAGTATTTT
cdr3_aa: CASSPGGGSTDTQYF

clone_size: few
j_call: TRBJ2-3
v_call: TRBV3-1/TRBV3-2
d_call: TRBD2
cdr3_length: 19
cdr3_nt: TGTGCCAGCAGCCAATATCGACTAGCGGGAGGAAAACGCACAGATACGCAGTATTTT
cdr3_aa: CASSQYRLAGGKRTDTQYF

clone_size: once
j_call: TRBJ2-4
v_call: TRBV7-2
d_call: TRBD2
cdr3_length: 19
cdr3_nt: TGTGCCAGCAGCCATAGTCCGGCAGCGGGGGACCTAGCCAAAAACATTCAGTACTTC
cdr3_aa: CASSHSPAAGDLAKNIQYF

clone_size: .
j_call: TRBJ2-7
v_call: TRBV6-5
d_call: TRBD1
cdr3_length: 15
cdr3_nt: TGTGCCAGCAGGCACGACAGGGGGAGCTCCTACGAGCAGTACTTC
cdr3_aa: CASRHDRGSSYEQYF

clone_size: .
j_call: TRBJ1-2
v_call: TRBV7-2
d_call: .
cdr3_length: 14
cdr3_nt: TGTGCCAGCAGTCCAGGGGTCTACCAGGAGGGCTACACCTTC
cdr3_aa: CASSPGVYQEGYTF

clone_size: .
j_call: TRBJ2-7
v_call: TRBV4-3
d_call: .
cdr3_length: 14
cdr3_nt: TGCGCCAGCAGCCAAGATTCTCGGACAGTCGAGCAGTACTTC
cdr3_aa: CASSQDSRTVEQYF

clone_size: once
j_call: TRBJ2-3
v_call: TRBV29-1
d_call: .
cdr3_length: 15
cdr3_nt: TGCAGCGTTGAAGGGACTCAACCTATCACAGATACGCAGTATTTT
cdr3_aa: CSVEGTQPITDTQYF

clone_size: .
j_call: TRBJ1-1
v_call: TRBV9
d_call: .
cdr3_length: 15
cdr3_nt: TGTGCCAGCAGCGCCGAGGGGACTTTGAACACTGAAGCTTTCTTT
cdr3_aa: CASSAEGTLNTEAFF

clone_size: once
j_call: TRBJ2-7
v_call: TRBV5-1
d_call: .
cdr3_length: 16
cdr3_nt: TGCGCCAGCAGCTTGTCTATACTAGCCTTTACCTACGAGCAGTACTTC
cdr3_aa: CASSLSILAFTYEQYF

clone_size: .
j_call: TRBJ2-1
v_call: TRBV5-1
d_call: .
cdr3_length: 15
cdr3_nt: TGCGCCAGCAGCTACTGGGCTGAAACCTACAATGAGCAGTTCTTC
cdr3_aa: CASSYWAETYNEQFF

clone_size: .
j_call: TRBJ2-7
v_call: TRBV7-2
d_call: TRBD2
cdr3_length: 15
cdr3_nt: TGTGCCAGCAGCTTAAACCAACAAGCGGGAGTAGTGCGGTACTTC
cdr3_aa: CASSLNQQAGVVRYF

clone_size: .
j_call: TRBJ2-7
v_call: TRBV20-1
d_call: .
cdr3_length: 10
cdr3_nt: TGCAGTGCTGGACAATACGAGCAGTACTTC
cdr3_aa: CSAGQYEQYF

clone_size: .
j_call: TRBJ2-3
v_call: TRBV9
d_call: TRBD1
cdr3_length: 15
cdr3_nt: TGTGCCAGCAGCGTCGTACAGGGGAGCACAGATACGCAGTATTTT
cdr3_aa: CASSVVQGSTDTQYF

clone_size: .
j_call: TRBJ1-5
v_call: TRBV30
d_call: .
cdr3_length: 13
cdr3_nt: TGTGCCTGGAGTGTTGGAGGGAATCAGCCCCAGCATTTT
cdr3_aa: CAWSVGGNQPQHF

clone_size: .
j_call: TRBJ2-3
v_call: TRBV7-2
d_call: .
cdr3_length: 15
cdr3_nt: TGTGCCAGCAGCCCAAGGAGAATCAGCCCAGATACGCAGTATTTT
cdr3_aa: CASSPRRISPDTQYF

clone_size: .
j_call: TRBJ2-3
v_call: TRBV28
d_call: .
cdr3_length: 13
cdr3_nt: TGTGCCAGCACCGGGGTTGCCACAGATACGCAGTATTTT
cdr3_aa: CASTGVATDTQYF

clone_size: once
j_call: TRBJ2-5
v_call: TRBV24-1
d_call: TRBD2
cdr3_length: 14
cdr3_nt: TGTGCCACCAGTGATCCGGGAGGGGAACAGACCCAGTACTTC
cdr3_aa: CATSDPGGEQTQYF

clone_size: .
j_call: TRBJ1-4
v_call: TRBV19
d_call: .
cdr3_length: 15
cdr3_nt: TGTGCCAGTAGTTTCAGCCGTACAGCTAATGAAAAACTGTTTTTT
cdr3_aa: CASSFSRTANEKLFF

clone_size: few
j_call: TRBJ1-1
v_call: TRBV11-3
d_call: .
cdr3_length: 15
cdr3_nt: TGTGCCAGCAGCACCGGACATTACATGAACACTGAAGCTTTCTTT
cdr3_aa: CASSTGHYMNTEAFF

clone_size: .
j_call: TRBJ1-3
v_call: TRBV3-1/TRBV3-2
d_call: .
cdr3_length: 16
cdr3_nt: TGTGCCAGCAGCCCCCCCGGGGGGTACTCTGGAAACACCATATATTTT
cdr3_aa: CASSPPGGYSGNTIYF

clone_size: .
j_call: TRBJ1-4
v_call: TRBV21-1
d_call: .
cdr3_length: 16
cdr3_nt: TGTGCCAGCAGCGCGGAACAGGGGGAGGCTAATGAAAAACTGTTTTTT
cdr3_aa: CASSAEQGEANEKLFF

clone_size: .
j_call: TRBJ2-3
v_call: TRBV30
d_call: TRBD2
cdr3_length: 17
cdr3_nt: TGTGCCTGGAGTGTCCTCGTCTCTAGCGGACGCACAGATACGCAGTATTTT
cdr3_aa: CAWSVLVSSGRTDTQYF

clone_size: .
j_call: TRBJ2-2
v_call: TRBV7-2
d_call: TRBD1
cdr3_length: 15
cdr3_nt: TGTGCCAGCAGCCCCCGGGACAGGGATGGCGGGGAGCTGTTTTTT
cdr3_aa: CASSPRDRDGGELFF

clone_size: .
j_call: TRBJ2-7
v_call: TRBV9
d_call: TRBD2
cdr3_length: 15
cdr3_nt: TGTGCCAGCAGCGTACTCGGGGGGGTACTATACGAGCAGTACTTC
cdr3_aa: CASSVLGGVLYEQYF

clone_size: once
j_call: TRBJ1-4
v_call: TRBV10-3
d_call: TRBD1
cdr3_length: 15
cdr3_nt: TGTGCCATCAGTGAGGTTGGGACAGGGAATGAAAAACTGTTTTTT
cdr3_aa: CAISEVGTGNEKLFF

clone_size: .
j_call: TRBJ2-1
v_call: TRBV4-3
d_call: .
cdr3_length: 14
cdr3_nt: TGCGCCAGCAGTTCAGGCCTAACCTACAATGAGCAGTTCTTC
cdr3_aa: CASSSGLTYNEQFF

clone_size: .
j_call: TRBJ1-6
v_call: TRBV2
d_call: .
cdr3_length: 15
cdr3_nt: TGTGCCAGCAGTCTTATTACAGGGATGGACTCACCCCTCCACTTT
cdr3_aa: CASSLITGMDSPLHF

clone_size: .
j_call: TRBJ1-6
v_call: TRBV7-2
d_call: .
cdr3_length: 14
cdr3_nt: TGTGCCAGCAGCTTGGGGGGGTTTAATTCACCCCTCCACTTT
cdr3_aa: CASSLGGFNSPLHF

clone_size: .
j_call: TRBJ1-1
v_call: TRBV6-5
d_call: .
cdr3_length: 11
cdr3_nt: TGTGCCAGCTACTGGCGGGGGGGAGCTTTCTTT
cdr3_aa: CASYWRGGAFF

clone_size: .
j_call: TRBJ1-2
v_call: TRBV6-6
d_call: .
cdr3_length: 12
cdr3_nt: TGTGCCAGCAGTCCAGGGGCCGGTGGCTACACCTTC
cdr3_aa: CASSPGAGGYTF

clone_size: .
j_call: TRBJ2-7
v_call: TRBV5-5
d_call: .
cdr3_length: 15
cdr3_nt: TGTGCCAGCAGCCGCCGGGACACGGGCTCCTACGAGCAGTACTTC
cdr3_aa: CASSRRDTGSYEQYF

clone_size: .
j_call: TRBJ1-2
v_call: TRBV11-1
d_call: TRBD1
cdr3_length: 13
cdr3_nt: TGTGCCAGCAGCCCGGACAGGGCCTATGGCTACACCTTC
cdr3_aa: CASSPDRAYGYTF

clone_size: .
j_call: TRBJ2-7
v_call: TRBV7-9
d_call: TRBD2
cdr3_length: 15
cdr3_nt: TGTGCCACCGAAAGCGGGGTCGGGAGCTCCTACGAGCAGTACTTC
cdr3_aa: CATESGVGSSYEQYF

clone_size: .
j_call: TRBJ1-2
v_call: TRBV9
d_call: TRBD1
cdr3_length: 16
cdr3_nt: TGTGCCAGCAGCGCACTAGGGGACAGCAGATCCTATGGCTACACCTTC
cdr3_aa: CASSALGDSRSYGYTF

clone_size: .
j_call: TRBJ2-1
v_call: TRBV18
d_call: TRBD2
cdr3_length: 16
cdr3_nt: TGTGCCAGCTCACCCCCAGGACTTGCGGGAGGCAATGAGCAGTTCTTC
cdr3_aa: CASSPPGLAGGNEQFF

clone_size: few
j_call: TRBJ2-7
v_call: TRBV9
d_call: .
cdr3_length: 14
cdr3_nt: TGTGCCAGCAGCGTAGGGCTCTTCTCCTACGAGCAGTACTTC
cdr3_aa: CASSVGLFSYEQYF